Listed here are 20 T cell receptor beta chains from one sample, sequenced in a study of regulatory T cells in long-lasting Graves disease. Assembly of TCR beta libraries relied on iRepertoire HTBI primers together with Arm-PCR of CDR3 regions. TCRdb re-called the multiplex PCR reads with MiXCR, one entry per CDR3 protein. The sample has hundreds of thousands of distinct CDR3 sequences; over 15% are singletons. The sample's time point: newly diagnosed GD, antithyroid drugs for less than 3 months. RNA extracted from PBMCs served as the sequencing template. The same sample was also used in a study of T cells in Graves' hyperthyroidism and ophthalmopathy.

The input for sequencing was peripheral blood mononuclear cells (PBMCs), taken at new diagnosis, from a patient treated with antithyroid drugs. The receptors come from a man aged 40-55 years with Graves disease.

This clonotype appeared many times. The chain recombines TRBV6-2 or TRBV6-3 with TRBJ1-1; 7 nucleotides agree with TRBD1. Germline V gene data show CDR1 as MNHEY and CDR2 as SVGEGT. The length of the CDR3 is 20 residues. The junction had 20 bases not matched to a gene; V was cut back by 1 base and J by 3 bases. The CDR3 DNA follows: TGTGCCAGCAGTTACTTACGGTCGAAGTCGAGGGGGCCGGGGTACACTGAAGCTTTCTTT. This codes for CASSYLRSKSRGPGYTEAFF.

This clonotype has more than one count but fewer than ten. CDR3 loop: CASSLSRGRFDGDEQFF. CDR3 nucleotide sequence: TGTGCCAGTAGTCTGAGCAGGGGGCGCTTCGATGGCGATGAGCAGTTCTTC. V gene TRBV19 combines with J gene TRBJ2-1; 8 nucleotides match TRBD1. This CDR3 contains 17 residues. V was pared by 5 bases and J by 8 bases, with 17 bases of the junction left unmatched. Germline loops: CDR1 LNHDA, CDR2 SQIVND (reference sequence). The variable domain in full, with the rest retrieved from reference TRBV19 and TRBJ2-1, is DGGITQSPKYLFRKEGQNVTLSCEQNLNHDAMYWYRQDPGQGLRLIYYSQIVNDFQKGDIAEGYSVSREKKESFPLTVTSAQKNPTAFYLCASSLSRGRFDGDEQFFGPGTRLTVL.

This clonotype has a count of ten or more. The chain uses TRBV7-9 and TRBJ2-5; possible D gene TRBD2, 5 bases. The CDR3 is 14 residues long. V lost 5 bases and J 3 bases, leaving 13 bases between the germline ends. The V gene's germline CDR1 is SEHNR and CDR2 FQNEAQ (reference sequence). CDR3 nucleotides: TGTGCCAGCAGCCTCATCGGACTGGAAGAGACCCAGTACTTC. Its protein is CASSLIGLEETQYF.

This chain uses TRBV3-1 with TRBJ2-7; a possible D gene is TRBD2 (5 bases). Germline lookup yields CDR1 LGHDT and CDR2 YNNKEL (reference sequence). This CDR3 has 14 residues. V lost 3 bases and J 2 bases, leaving 11 bases between the germline ends. The CDR3 protein is CASSHLGLAYEQYF. In DNA form, the CDR3 reads TGTGCCAGCAGCCATCTCGGACTCGCCTACGAGCAGTACTTC.

Only a few counts were recorded for this clonotype. The chain links TRBV28 to TRBJ1-6, with D maybe TRBD1 (6 bases). Trimming stripped 6 bases from V and 6 bases from J, with 18 bases between. The CDR3 is 16 amino acids. Germline CDR1 and CDR2: MDHEN and SYDVKM. DNA of the CDR3: TGTGCCAGCAGACAAGAAGGGAAAGGGGGTAATTCACCCCTCCACTTT. Its protein product is CASRQEGKGGNSPLHF.

This clonotype was detected a few times. The rearrangement uses TRBV19 and TRBJ1-6, with D perhaps TRBD1 (6 bases). Trimming cost V 6 bases and J 4 bases, with 16 bases left between them. Germline CDR1 and CDR2: LNHDA and SQIVND (reference sequence). This CDR3 contains 16 residues. This chain's CDR3 is CASSATAQGYNSPLHF. CDR3 coding DNA: TGTGCCAGTAGCGCAACAGCACAGGGTTATAATTCACCCCTCCACTTT.

The chain uses TRBV24-1 and TRBJ1-2; D ambiguous. Between the trimmed V and J ends, which lost 0 bases and 4 bases, there was a span of 11 bases. The germline V gene has CDR1 KGHDR and CDR2 SFDVKD. The CDR3 sequence is 15 residues long. Here the CDR3 DNA reads TGTGCCACCAGTGATTTGACCGGGAAGTCCTATGGCTACACCTTC. Its protein is CATSDLTGKSYGYTF.

Many counts were recorded for this clonotype. This chain connects TRBV20-1 to TRBJ2-3; the D is unclear. The germline V and J ends were trimmed by 1 base and 2 bases, with 10 bases remaining between them. There are 14 residues in the CDR3. Germline V lookup: CDR1 DFQATT, CDR2 SNEGSKA (reference sequence). CDR3 sequence reads: CSARGWVATDTQYF. The CDR3 DNA sequence: TGCAGTGCTAGAGGTTGGGTGGCCACAGATACGCAGTATTTT.

This clonotype has a count of ten or more. The CDR3 DNA follows: TGCGCCAGCAGCCAAGAGAGACGGGCCAATCAGCCCCAGCATTTT. Protein product: CASSQERRANQPQHF. The chain joins TRBV4-1 to TRBJ1-5; D not certain. In germline, CDR1 is MGHRA, CDR2 YSYEKL. The CDR3 contains 15 residues. Trimming left V 0 bases short and J 3 bases short, with 9 bases between.

This clonotype was seen many times. J is TRBJ2-4 and V is TRBV10-3; D unresolved. The CDR3 sequence is 13 residues long. The ends were cut back, 0 bases at V and 4 bases at J, with 4 bases in the middle. Germline loops: CDR1 ENHRY, CDR2 SYGVKD. For the CDR3, the DNA is TGTGCCATCAGTGAGTCCGGGAAAAACATTCAGTACTTC. It specifies CAISESGKNIQYF.

This clonotype was observed at least ten times. The chain employs TRBV7-2 and TRBJ1-1; perhaps TRBD1 as D (6 bases). V was shortened by 4 bases and J by 0 bases, with 15 bases between the two germline ends. Per the germline V gene, CDR1 is SGHTA and CDR2 is FQGNSA. The CDR3 totals 16 residues. The CDR3 DNA sequence: TGTGCCAGCAGCTCCGGACAGCTTATAATGAACACTGAAGCTTTCTTT. Amino acids: CASSSGQLIMNTEAFF.

The rearrangement uses TRBV14 and TRBJ2-3; D is possibly TRBD2 (5 bases). The V gene's germline CDR1 is SGHDN and CDR2 FVKESK. V was clipped by 0 bases and J by 1 base, with 8 bases between them. This CDR3 contains 15 residues. The CDR3 is CASSQDRRGTDTQYF. Written as DNA, the CDR3 is TGTGCCAGCAGCCAAGATCGGCGGGGCACAGATACGCAGTATTTT.

Concerning this clonotype itself: The CDR3 does not close with the conserved phenylalanine or tryptophan, likely indicating a read error. The DNA is left out, because the CDR3 cannot be placed on it with certainty; the CDR3 is given as TCRdb lists it. The chain couples TRBV19 to TRBJ2-5; TRBD2, the D gene given by the table, was not confirmed from the DNA. 19 amino acids form the CDR3, both terminal residues included. Per germline, CDR1 LNHDA and CDR2 SQIVND (reference sequence). CDR3 amino acids: CASSPRPSSGLADQETRYI.

The chain recombines TRBV20-1 with TRBJ2-3; D unresolved. The DNA matches TRBJ2-7 better at its end, which makes the J call doubtful. Germline-derived CDR1 and CDR2 are DFQATT and SNEGSKA (reference sequence). The CDR3 loop spans 12 amino acids. The CDR3 region has the DNA TGCAGTGCTAGAGATCCGGTCTACGAGCAGTACTTC. Translation: CSARDPVYEQYF.

In its sample, this clonotype was seen many times. This chain links TRBV2 with TRBJ2-4; D not certain. The CDR3 consists of 17 residues. The V end lost 1 base, the J end lost 0 bases, and 13 bases lay between the germline ends. The germline V gene encodes CDR1 SNHLY and CDR2 FYNNEI. This CDR3 reads CASSEGSAASAKNIQYF. In DNA, the CDR3 is TGTGCCAGCAGTGAAGGCAGCGCGGCGTCAGCCAAAAACATTCAGTACTTC. Full variable domain (rest looked up from reference TRBV2 and TRBJ2-4): EPEVTQTPSHQVTQMGQEVILRCVPISNHLYFYWYRQILGQKVEFLVSFYNNEISEKSEIFDDQFSVERPDGSNFTLKIRSTKLEDSAMYFCASSEGSAASAKNIQYFGAGTRLSVL.

This clonotype appeared many times. The V and J genes are TRBV27 and TRBJ2-3; 7 nucleotides line up with TRBD2. This CDR3 spans 15 amino acids. The J segment lost 0 bases and the V segment lost 3 bases, leaving 3 bases of the junction unmatched. CDR1 is MNHEY, CDR2 SMNVEV, per germline (reference sequence). CDR3 region: CASSLGSGSTDTQYF. The DNA for the CDR3 is TGTGCCAGCAGTTTGGGTAGCGGGAGCACAGATACGCAGTATTTT.

About this clonotype: This may come from a read error, since a much larger clone is one base off. V usage is TRBV27 and J usage is TRBJ2-3, with TRBD1 matching over 7 bases. TRBJ2-5 matches the DNA end more closely, so the J call is doubtful. This CDR3 is 13 amino acids long. Looked up from germline, CDR1 is MNHEY and CDR2 is SMNVEV (reference sequence). The CDR3 DNA follows: TGTGCCAGCACGGGACAGTCTGGGGGGACCCAGTACTTC. This codes for CASTGQSGGTQYF.

This clonotype came up a few times. This may be a read error: a much more frequent sequence differs by one nucleotide. The V gene is TRBV2, the J gene TRBJ1-6; a weak D match, TRBD1 (6 bases). The V gene lost 4 bases and the J gene lost 11 bases, with 12 bases spanning the gap. Germline lookup yields CDR1 SNHLY and CDR2 FYNNEI. The CDR3 has 13 amino acids. CDR3 amino acids: CASSGTVVAPLHF. CDR3 DNA sequence: TGTGCCAGCAGTGGGACAGTAGTGGCACCCCTCCACTTT. Complete variable domain (other parts from reference TRBV2 and TRBJ1-6): EPEVTQTPSHQVTQMGQEVILRCVPISNHLYFYWYRQILGQKVEFLVSFYNNEISEKSEIFDDQFSVERPDGSNFTLKIRSTKLEDSAMYFCASSGTVVAPLHFGNGTRLTVT.

This clonotype has a handful of counts. This chain joins TRBV5-1 and TRBJ2-3; perhaps D is TRBD1 or TRBD2 (5 bases each). Trimming removed 5 bases at V and 2 bases at J, with 15 bases between. The CDR3 runs to 15 residues. Germline loops: CDR1 SGHRS, CDR2 YFSETQ. The CDR3 DNA follows: TGCGCCAGCAGAGTCGGGGACCAGGTCACAGATACGCAGTATTTT. It yields the protein CASRVGDQVTDTQYF.

Ten or more counts support this clonotype. The CDR3 region has the DNA TGTGCCAGCAGTTTCCACCAGGGCCCCTACGAGCAGTACTTC. This codes for CASSFHQGPYEQYF. The rearrangement links TRBV28 to TRBJ2-7; D might be TRBD1 (5 bases). The V gene's germline CDR1 is MDHEN and CDR2 SYDVKM. CDR3 length: 14 amino acids. Trimming shortened V by 3 bases and J by 2 bases, and 11 bases separated the two germline ends.